The clone carrying this TCR beta chain has just a few counts. The trim removed 4 bases at V and 13 bases at J, leaving 5 bases unmatched. CDR3 length: 11 residues. Germline V gene data show CDR1 as SGDLS and CDR2 as YYNGEE. This sample is part of a study of OX40 agonist ivuxolimab in advanced cancers. Study-level information: Patients were treated with intravenous ivuxolimab, dosed at 0.01 to 10 mg/kg and infused every 2 weeks. With a range of roughly 20 to 80, age averaged about 58 years, and roughly 80% were male.

This table comes from immunoSEQ multiplex PCR, and its TCRdb copy is limited to in-frame clones, with some not included. Of 20,000 or so clones in the sample, around 85% were seen once. J is TRBJ1-2 and V is TRBV9; 9 bases align to TRBD1. The receptor's source is an adult with an advanced solid tumor such as melanoma, head and neck, liver or kidney cancer. The sample in question was CD4+ or CD8+ T cells sorted from blood, obtained in a trial of the OX40 agonist ivuxolimab. CDR3: CASSRRTGATF. In DNA form, the CDR3 reads TGTGCCAGCAGCAGAAGGACAGGGGCCACCTTC.